This T cell receptor (beta chain) was captured by sequencing in a study of cytomegalovirus exposure and HLA in healthy donors. Points from the study as a whole: Several of the most significant clusters appeared, in a later analysis, to be linked to common viral pathogens. A later analysis linked a missense DCLRE1C variant to TCR beta V- and J-gene trimming.

The PCR was carried out with 60 Vbeta primers and 13 Jbeta primers. The method was immunoSEQ multiplex PCR; TCRdb's version includes in-frame clones alone and lacks a portion of them. The sample lists around 140,000 clones; 60% to 85% were seen once. Concerning this clone itself: Its cognate antigen is unknown.

The CDR3 contains 16 residues. The V and J ends lost 3 bases and 2 bases respectively, with 15 bases between them. CDR1 and CDR2 (germline): SGHAT, FQNNGV. The sequenced sample consisted of PBMCs. The origin of this receptor is a man aged 35 to 55 in good health and CMV-seronegative. The chain combines TRBV11-2 with TRBJ2-3; weak D call: TRBD1 (6 bases). CDR3 residues: CASSFKSRTVTDTQYF. In DNA, the CDR3 is TGTGCCAGCAGCTTTAAATCCCGGACAGTCACAGATACGCAGTATTTT.